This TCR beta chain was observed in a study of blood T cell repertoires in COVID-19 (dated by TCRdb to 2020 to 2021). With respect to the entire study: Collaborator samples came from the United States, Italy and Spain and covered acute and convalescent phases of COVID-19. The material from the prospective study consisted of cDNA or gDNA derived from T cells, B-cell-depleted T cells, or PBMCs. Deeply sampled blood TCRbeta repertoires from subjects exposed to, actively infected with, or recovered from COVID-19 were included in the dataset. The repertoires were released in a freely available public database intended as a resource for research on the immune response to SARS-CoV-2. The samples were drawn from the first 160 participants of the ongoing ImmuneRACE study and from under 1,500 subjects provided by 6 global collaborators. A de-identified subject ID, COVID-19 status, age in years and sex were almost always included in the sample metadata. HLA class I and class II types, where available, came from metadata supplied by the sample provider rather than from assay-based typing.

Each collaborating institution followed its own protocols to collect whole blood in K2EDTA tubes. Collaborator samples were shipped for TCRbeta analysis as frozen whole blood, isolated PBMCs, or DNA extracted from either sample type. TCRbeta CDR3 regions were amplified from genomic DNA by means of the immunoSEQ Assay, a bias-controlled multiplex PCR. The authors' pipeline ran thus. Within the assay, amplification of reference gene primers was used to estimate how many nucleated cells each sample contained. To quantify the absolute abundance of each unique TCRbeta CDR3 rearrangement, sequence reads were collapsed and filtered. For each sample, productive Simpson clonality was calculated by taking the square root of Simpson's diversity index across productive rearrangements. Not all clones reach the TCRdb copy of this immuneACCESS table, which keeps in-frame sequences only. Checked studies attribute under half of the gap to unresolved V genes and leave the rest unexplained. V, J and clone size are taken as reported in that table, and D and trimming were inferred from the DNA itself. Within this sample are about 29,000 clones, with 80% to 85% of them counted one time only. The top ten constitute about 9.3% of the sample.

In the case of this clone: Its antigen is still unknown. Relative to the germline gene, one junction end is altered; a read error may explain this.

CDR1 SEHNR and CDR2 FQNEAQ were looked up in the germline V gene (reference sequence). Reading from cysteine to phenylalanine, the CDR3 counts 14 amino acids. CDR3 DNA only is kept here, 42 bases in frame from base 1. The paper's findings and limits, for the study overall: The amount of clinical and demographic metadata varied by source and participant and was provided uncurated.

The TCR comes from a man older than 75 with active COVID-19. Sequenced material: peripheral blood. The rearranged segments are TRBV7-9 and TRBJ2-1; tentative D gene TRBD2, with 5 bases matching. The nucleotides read TGTGCCAGCAGCCTAGCCAGCTCCTACAATGAGCAGTTCTTC. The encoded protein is CASSLASSYNEQFF.